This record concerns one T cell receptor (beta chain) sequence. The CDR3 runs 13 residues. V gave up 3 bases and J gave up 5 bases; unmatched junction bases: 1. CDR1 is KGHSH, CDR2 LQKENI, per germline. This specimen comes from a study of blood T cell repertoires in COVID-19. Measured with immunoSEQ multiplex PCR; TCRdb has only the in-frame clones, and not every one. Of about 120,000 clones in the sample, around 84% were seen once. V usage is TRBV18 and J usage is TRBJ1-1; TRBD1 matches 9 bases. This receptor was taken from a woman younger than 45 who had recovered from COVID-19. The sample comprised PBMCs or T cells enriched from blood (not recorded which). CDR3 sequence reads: CASSPGTGTEAFF. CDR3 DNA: TGTGCCAGCTCACCCGGGACAGGGACTGAAGCTTTCTTT.